These 9 T cell receptor beta chains came from one sample sequenced in a study of radiotherapy plus CTLA-4 blockade in lung cancer. Here immunoSEQ multiplex PCR was the method, and the copy in TCRdb shows in-frame clones only, minus some. The sample includes over 85,000 clones, about 91% of them seen just once. Material: peripheral blood, obtained from a patient treated with radiotherapy plus ipilimumab. These receptor sequences come from a human donor with non-small cell lung cancer that progressed on radiotherapy plus ipilimumab.

J is TRBJ2-2 and V is TRBV2; TRBD2 matches 14 bases. CDR1 SNHLY and CDR2 FYNNEI come from the germline V gene. This CDR3 has 15 residues. J gave up 6 bases and V 6 bases, and 3 bases lay outside the gene matches. As DNA, the CDR3 is TGTGCCAGCAGGGGGACTAGCGGGAGTTCCGGGGAGCTGTTTTTT. This encodes CASRGTSGSSGELFF.

The genes are TRBV10-2 and TRBJ2-2; 10 bases align to TRBD2. V gave up 3 bases and J gave up 1 base; unmatched junction bases: 11. Germline CDR1 WSHSY, CDR2 SAAADI. The CDR3 is made up of 19 amino acids. CDR3 amino acids: CASSDFRGLAYRNTGELFF. The CDR3, as DNA: TGCGCCAGCAGTGATTTTAGGGGACTAGCGTACAGGAACACCGGGGAGCTGTTTTTT.

The CDR3 coding sequence is TGTGCCACCAGCAGGGGGCTCAGCGGTAAAAGCTCCTACGAGCAGTACTTC. It encodes CATSRGLSGKSSYEQYF. This chain connects TRBV15 to TRBJ2-7, with D perhaps matching TRBD1 or TRBD2 (5 bases each). Per the germline V gene, CDR1 is LNHNV and CDR2 is YYDKDF (reference sequence). Trimming left V 3 bases short and J 0 bases short, with 18 bases between. There are 17 residues in the CDR3.

This clone was recorded once. The V gene is TRBV5-6, the J gene TRBJ1-1; D is ambiguous. Germline lookup yields CDR1 SGHDT and CDR2 YYEEEE. Trimming removed 0 bases at V and 1 base at J, with 10 bases between. This CDR3 is built from 15 residues. The CDR3 reads CASSLARQPNTEAFF. In nucleotides, the CDR3 is TGTGCCAGCAGCTTGGCGAGGCAGCCGAACACTGAAGCTTTCTTT.

J is TRBJ2-1 and V is TRBV5-1; 15 bases line up with TRBD2. This CDR3 is built from 16 residues. Germline V CDR1 and CDR2: SGHRS, YFSETQ. Losses at the gene ends were 4 bases for V and 7 bases for J; bases not matched to a gene: 6. CDR3 amino acids: CASSIGLAGGNNEQFF. The CDR3 DNA follows: TGCGCCAGCAGCATCGGACTAGCGGGAGGGAATAATGAGCAGTTCTTC. Full variable domain (rest looked up from reference TRBV5-1 and TRBJ2-1): KAGVTQTPRYLIKTRGQQVTLSCSPISGHRSVSWYQQTPGQGLQFLFEYFSETQRNKGNFPGRFSGRQFSNSRSEMNVSTLELGDSALYLCASSIGLAGGNNEQFFGPGTRLTVL.

CDR3 region: CAWGSTALKNIQYF. CDR3 in DNA: TGTGCCTGGGGCTCTACAGCTCTCAAAAACATTCAGTACTTC. The rearrangement joins TRBV30 to TRBJ2-4; D unresolved. Germline values: CDR1 GTSNPN, CDR2 SVGIG (reference sequence). Trimming stripped 5 bases from V and 3 bases from J, with 14 bases between. The CDR3 sequence is 14 residues long.

This clone has only a few counts. The chain couples TRBV6-1 to TRBJ2-1; D possibly uses TRBD1 or TRBD2 (5 bases each). CDR1 is MNHNS, CDR2 SASEGT, per germline. The CDR3 length is 15 residues. V dropped 6 bases and J dropped 4 bases, with 16 bases sitting between them. CDR3 residues: CASREMGRIYNEQFF. The CDR3 DNA is TGTGCCAGCAGAGAGATGGGACGGATATACAATGAGCAGTTCTTC.

V usage is TRBV29-1 and J usage is TRBJ2-3; either TRBD1 or TRBD2 may supply D (5 bases each). The germline V gene has CDR1 SQVTM and CDR2 ANQGSEA. The CDR3 extends over 13 amino acids. V was trimmed by 4 bases and J by 1 base, leaving 9 bases between them. The CDR3 DNA reads TGCAGCGTTGGAGGGGCGGGCACAGATACGCAGTATTTT. Protein: CSVGGAGTDTQYF.

The chain has TRBV19 and TRBJ1-1; TRBD1 is a possible D gene (6 bases). The CDR3 extends over 14 amino acids. Germline V CDR1 and CDR2: LNHDA, SQIVND (reference sequence). The V end lost 7 bases, the J end lost 4 bases, and 16 bases lay between the germline ends. The CDR3 nucleotides are TGTGCCAGTACCACAAGGGGGGCCAGCACTGAAGCTTTCTTT. This sequence encodes CASTTRGASTEAFF.